What follows is one T cell receptor (beta chain) and its context. Its specificity is not known. The data belong to a study of T cells in Graves' hyperthyroidism and ophthalmopathy. Findings and caveats of the study: Ophthalmopathy and stable hyperthyroidism were separated by a 13 V-J model. Progression to ophthalmopathy was predicted a median of roughly 6.6 months early.

CDR1 is SNHLY, CDR2 FYNNEI, per germline. CDR3 length: 14 amino acids. The trim removed 5 bases at V and 5 bases at J, leaving 7 bases unmatched. TCR beta CDR3 regions were amplified from RNA transcripts. RT-PCR in the first round (using the HTBI primer set) targeted the TCR CDR3. TCRdb analysed the multiplex PCR reads with MiXCR anew, one entry per CDR3 protein. Here the sample spans about 660,000 distinct CDR3 sequences, just under 45% being singletons. The sample comprised peripheral blood or thyroid tissue (not recorded which). The chain carries TRBV2 and TRBJ2-5, with 8 bases matching TRBD1. This clonotype was sampled from an adult man with Graves' disease, either hyperthyroidism or ophthalmopathy (not recorded which). The CDR3 DNA is TGTGCCAGCAGTTTGTCCAGGGGGCTTGAGACCCAGTACTTC. Protein product: CASSLSRGLETQYF.